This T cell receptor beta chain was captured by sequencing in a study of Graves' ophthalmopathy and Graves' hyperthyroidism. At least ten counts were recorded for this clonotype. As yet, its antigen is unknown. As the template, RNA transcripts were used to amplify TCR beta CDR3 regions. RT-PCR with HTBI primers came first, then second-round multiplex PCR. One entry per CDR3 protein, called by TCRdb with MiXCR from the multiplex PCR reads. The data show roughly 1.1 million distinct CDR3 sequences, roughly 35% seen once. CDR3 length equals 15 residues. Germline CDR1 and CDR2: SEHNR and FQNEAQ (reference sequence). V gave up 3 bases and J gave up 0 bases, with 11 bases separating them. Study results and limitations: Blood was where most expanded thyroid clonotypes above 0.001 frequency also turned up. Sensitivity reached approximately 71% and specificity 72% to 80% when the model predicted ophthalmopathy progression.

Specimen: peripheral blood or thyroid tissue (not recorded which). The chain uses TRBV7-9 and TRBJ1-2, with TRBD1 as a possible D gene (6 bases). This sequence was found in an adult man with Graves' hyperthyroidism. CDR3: CASSFNEGANYGYTF. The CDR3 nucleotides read TGTGCCAGCAGCTTCAACGAGGGGGCTAACTATGGCTACACCTTC.